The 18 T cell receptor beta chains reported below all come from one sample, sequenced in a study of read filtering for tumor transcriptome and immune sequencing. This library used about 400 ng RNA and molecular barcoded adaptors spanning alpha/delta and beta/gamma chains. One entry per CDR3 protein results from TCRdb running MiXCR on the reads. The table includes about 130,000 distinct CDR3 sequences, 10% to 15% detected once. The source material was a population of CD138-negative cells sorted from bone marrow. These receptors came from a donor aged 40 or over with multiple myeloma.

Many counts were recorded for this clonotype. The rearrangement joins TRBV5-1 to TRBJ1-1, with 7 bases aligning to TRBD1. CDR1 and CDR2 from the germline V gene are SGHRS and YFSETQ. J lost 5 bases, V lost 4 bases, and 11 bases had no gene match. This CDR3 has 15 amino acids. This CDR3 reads CASSTLQGRGTEAFF. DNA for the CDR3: TGCGCCAGCAGCACCCTACAGGGGAGAGGGACTGAAGCTTTCTTT.

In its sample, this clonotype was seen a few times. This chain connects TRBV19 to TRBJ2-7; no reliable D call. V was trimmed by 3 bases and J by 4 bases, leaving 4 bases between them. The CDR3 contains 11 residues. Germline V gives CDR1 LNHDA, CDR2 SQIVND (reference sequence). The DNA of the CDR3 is TGTGCCAGTAGTATGGGATACGAGCAGTACTTC. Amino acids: CASSMGYEQYF.

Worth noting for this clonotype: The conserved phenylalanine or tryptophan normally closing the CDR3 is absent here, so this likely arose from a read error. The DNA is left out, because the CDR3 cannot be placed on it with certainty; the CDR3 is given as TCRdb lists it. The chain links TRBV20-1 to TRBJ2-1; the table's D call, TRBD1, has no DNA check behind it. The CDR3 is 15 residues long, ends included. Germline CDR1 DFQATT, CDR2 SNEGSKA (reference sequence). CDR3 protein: CSARDRGRIWNEQLL.

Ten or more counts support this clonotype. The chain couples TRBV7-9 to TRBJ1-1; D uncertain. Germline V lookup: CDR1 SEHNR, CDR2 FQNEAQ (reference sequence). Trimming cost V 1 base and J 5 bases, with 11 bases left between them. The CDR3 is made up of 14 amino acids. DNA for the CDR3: TGTGCCAGCAGCTTAGGGTCTCGGCGGACTGAAGCTTTCTTT. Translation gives CASSLGSRRTEAFF.

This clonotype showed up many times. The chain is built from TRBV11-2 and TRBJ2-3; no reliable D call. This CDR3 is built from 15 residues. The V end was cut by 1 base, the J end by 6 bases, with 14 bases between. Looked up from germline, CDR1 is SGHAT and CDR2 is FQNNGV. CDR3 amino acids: CASSLAGSRMDTQYF. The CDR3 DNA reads TGTGCCAGCAGCTTAGCCGGGTCCCGCATGGATACGCAGTATTTT.

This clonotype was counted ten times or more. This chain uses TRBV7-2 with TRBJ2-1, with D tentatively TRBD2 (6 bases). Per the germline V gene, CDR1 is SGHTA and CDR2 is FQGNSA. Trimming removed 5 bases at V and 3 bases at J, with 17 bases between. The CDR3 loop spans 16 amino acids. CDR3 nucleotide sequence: TGTGCCAGCAGCCCCCGAGGCGGCGGGGACTACAATGAGCAGTTCTTC. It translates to CASSPRGGGDYNEQFF.

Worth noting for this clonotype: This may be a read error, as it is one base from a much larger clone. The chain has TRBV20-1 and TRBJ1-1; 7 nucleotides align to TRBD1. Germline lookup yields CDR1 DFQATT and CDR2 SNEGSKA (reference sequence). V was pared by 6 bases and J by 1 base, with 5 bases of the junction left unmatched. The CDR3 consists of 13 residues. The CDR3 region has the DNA TGCAGTGCAACAGGGGTTGCGAACACTGAAGCTTTCTTT. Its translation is CSATGVANTEAFF.

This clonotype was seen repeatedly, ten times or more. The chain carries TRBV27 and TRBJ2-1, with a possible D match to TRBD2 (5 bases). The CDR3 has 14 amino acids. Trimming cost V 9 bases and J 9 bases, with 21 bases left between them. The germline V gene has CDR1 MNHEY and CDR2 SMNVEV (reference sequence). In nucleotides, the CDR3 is TGTGCCAGTATCGGACTCGACAAGATCGGTGAGCAGTTCTTC. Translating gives CASIGLDKIGEQFF.

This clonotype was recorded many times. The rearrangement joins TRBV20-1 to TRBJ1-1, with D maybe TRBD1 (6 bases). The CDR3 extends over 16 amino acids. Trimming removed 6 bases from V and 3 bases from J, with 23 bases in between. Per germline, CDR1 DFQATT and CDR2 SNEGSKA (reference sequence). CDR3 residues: CSASPLGAPGDTEAFF. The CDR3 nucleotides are TGCAGTGCGTCACCCCTGGGGGCACCCGGGGACACTGAAGCTTTCTTT.

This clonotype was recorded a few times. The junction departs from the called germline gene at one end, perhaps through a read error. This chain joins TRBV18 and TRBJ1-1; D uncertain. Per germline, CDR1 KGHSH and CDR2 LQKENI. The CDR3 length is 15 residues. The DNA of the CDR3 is TGTGCCTGCTCACCCCGGACGGAAATGAACACTGAAGCTTTCTTT. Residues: CACSPRTEMNTEAFF. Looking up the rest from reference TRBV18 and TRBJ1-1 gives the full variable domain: NAGVMQNPRHLVRRRGQEARLRCSPMKGHSHVYWYRQLPEEGLKFMVYLQKENIIDESGMPKERFSAEFPKEGPSILRIQQVVRGDSAAYFCACSPRTEMNTEAFFGQGTRLTVV.

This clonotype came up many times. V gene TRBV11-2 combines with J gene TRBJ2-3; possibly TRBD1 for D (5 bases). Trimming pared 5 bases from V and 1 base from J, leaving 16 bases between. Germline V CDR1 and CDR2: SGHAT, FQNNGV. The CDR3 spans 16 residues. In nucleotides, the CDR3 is TGTGCCAGCAGCCAAAACCTGGACACCCGCACAGATACGCAGTATTTT. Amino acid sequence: CASSQNLDTRTDTQYF.

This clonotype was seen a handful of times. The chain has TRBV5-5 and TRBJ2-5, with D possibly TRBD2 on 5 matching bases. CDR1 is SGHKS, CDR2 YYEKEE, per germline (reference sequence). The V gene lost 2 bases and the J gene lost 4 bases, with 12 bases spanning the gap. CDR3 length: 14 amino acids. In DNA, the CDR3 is TGTGCCAGCAGCTTTCTAGCAGGAGGAGAGACCCAGTACTTC. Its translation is CASSFLAGGETQYF.

The CDR3 sequence is CSVEDGQGADTQYF. The CDR3 nucleotides are TGCAGCGTTGAAGATGGGCAGGGGGCAGATACGCAGTATTTT. The chain employs TRBV29-1 and TRBJ2-3; 7 bases line up with TRBD1. Losses at the gene ends were 0 bases for V and 4 bases for J; bases not matched to a gene: 4. The germline gives CDR1 SQVTM, CDR2 ANQGSEA. The CDR3 runs 14 residues.

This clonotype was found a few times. The DNA for the CDR3 is TGTGCCAGCAGCTCGACTAGTCCAGATACGCAGTATTTT. It is translated as CASSSTSPDTQYF. This rearrangement joins TRBV5-4 to TRBJ2-3; TRBD2 is a possible D gene (6 bases). CDR1 and CDR2 from the germline V gene are SGHNT and YYREEE (reference sequence). The CDR3 covers 13 residues. V shed 3 bases and J shed 4 bases, with 9 bases lying between them.

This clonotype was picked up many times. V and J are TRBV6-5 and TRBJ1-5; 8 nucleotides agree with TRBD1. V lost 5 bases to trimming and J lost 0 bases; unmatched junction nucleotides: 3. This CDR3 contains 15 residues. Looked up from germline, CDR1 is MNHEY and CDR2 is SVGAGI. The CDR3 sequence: CASSVDRDSNQPQHF. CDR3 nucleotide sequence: TGTGCCAGCAGTGTGGACAGGGATAGCAATCAGCCCCAGCATTTT.

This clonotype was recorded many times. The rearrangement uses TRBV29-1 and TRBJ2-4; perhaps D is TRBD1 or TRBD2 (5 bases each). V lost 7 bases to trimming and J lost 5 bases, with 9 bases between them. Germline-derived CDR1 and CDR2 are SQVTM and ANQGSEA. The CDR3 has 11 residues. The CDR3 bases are TGCAGCGGCAGAGGGGAAAACATTCAGTACTTC. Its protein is CSGRGENIQYF.

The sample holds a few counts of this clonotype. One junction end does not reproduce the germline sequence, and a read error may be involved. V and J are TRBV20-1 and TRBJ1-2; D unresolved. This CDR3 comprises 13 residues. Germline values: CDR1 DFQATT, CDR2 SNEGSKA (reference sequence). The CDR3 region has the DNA TGCAGTGCTCCCGCTGGAAGAAACTGTGGCTACACCTTC. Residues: CSAPAGRNCGYTF.

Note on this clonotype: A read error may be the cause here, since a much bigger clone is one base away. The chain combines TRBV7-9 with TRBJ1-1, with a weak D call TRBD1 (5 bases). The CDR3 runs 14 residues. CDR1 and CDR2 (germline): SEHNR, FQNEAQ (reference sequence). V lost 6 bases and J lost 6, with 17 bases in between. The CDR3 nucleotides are TGTGCCAGCAGGACCGGGGGGGACGGCTCTGAAGCTTTCTTT. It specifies CASRTGGDGSEAFF.